This is a list of T cell receptor beta chains from one sample in a study of T cell responses to AZD1222 COVID-19 vaccine. Clones were sequenced by immunoSEQ multiplex PCR, and TCRdb holds only the in-frame ones, with some missing. Among some 100,000 clones listed, 88% were seen once. Material: peripheral blood, obtained 28 days after the second AZD1222 dose. These receptor sequences come from an adult who received the AZD1222 COVID-19 vaccine. Each CDR3 is given with its conserved first and last residue. D genes are given only for firm matches. Size is stated for part of the rows, as once, few or many counts, or as a class when the clone is expanded.

clone size: -
V gene: TRBV19
J gene: TRBJ1-4
D gene: TRBD1
CDR3 DNA: TGTGCCAGCCACAGGGGCCAGCGGCTAAAAAGTGAAAAACTGTTTTTT
CDR3 protein: CASHRGQRLKSEKLFF

clone size: -
V gene: TRBV21-1
J gene: TRBJ2-7
D gene: -
CDR3 DNA: TGTGCCAGCAGCAAAGCTGCGCGGGTCTACGAGCAGTACTTC
CDR3 protein: CASSKAARVYEQYF

clone size: few
V gene: TRBV9
J gene: TRBJ1-1
D gene: TRBD1
CDR3 DNA: TGTGCCAGCAGCGAGCCGGGACAGGGGGCTACTGAAGCTTTCTTT
CDR3 protein: CASSEPGQGATEAFF

clone size: once
V gene: TRBV9
J gene: TRBJ2-3
D gene: TRBD2
CDR3 DNA: TGTGCCAGCAGCGTAGCCGGGTCTAGCGGGAGGGAAACGCAGTATTTT
CDR3 protein: CASSVAGSSGRETQYF

clone size: -
V gene: TRBV18
J gene: TRBJ1-1
D gene: -
CDR3 DNA: TGTGCCAGCTCACCAGGGGTCATGAACACTGAAGCTTTCTTT
CDR3 protein: CASSPGVMNTEAFF

clone size: -
V gene: TRBV6-5
J gene: TRBJ2-1
D gene: -
CDR3 DNA: TGTGCCAGCAGTTATCAGAATGAGCAGTTCTTC
CDR3 protein: CASSYQNEQFF

clone size: once
V gene: TRBV7-2
J gene: TRBJ2-1
D gene: -
CDR3 DNA: TGTGCCAGCAGCTTAGCGAGCCAGGGGACCTACAATGAGCAGTTCTTC
CDR3 protein: CASSLASQGTYNEQFF

clone size: -
V gene: TRBV7-9
J gene: TRBJ2-2
D gene: -
CDR3 DNA: TGTGCCAGTTGCTATGATATCAGGGGGAACACCGGGGAGCTGTTTTTT
CDR3 protein: CASCYDIRGNTGELFF

clone size: -
V gene: TRBV6-5
J gene: TRBJ1-5
D gene: -
CDR3 DNA: TGTGCCAGCAGCGCCCGGGGGGGGCATCAGCCCCAGCATTTT
CDR3 protein: CASSARGGHQPQHF

clone size: -
V gene: TRBV27
J gene: TRBJ1-1
D gene: -
CDR3 DNA: TGTGCCAGCAGTTTATCCGGGTCGAACACTGAAGCTTTCTTT
CDR3 protein: CASSLSGSNTEAFF

clone size: few
V gene: TRBV10-1
J gene: TRBJ1-5
D gene: TRBD1
CDR3 DNA: TGCGCCAGCAGTGGAACGACAGGGGGCGGGTATCAGCCCCAGCATTTT
CDR3 protein: CASSGTTGGGYQPQHF

clone size: few
V gene: TRBV10-3
J gene: TRBJ2-5
D gene: -
CDR3 DNA: TGTGCCATCAGTGAGTCTCTGACAGGTCAAGAGACCCAGTACTTC
CDR3 protein: CAISESLTGQETQYF

clone size: -
V gene: TRBV7-7
J gene: TRBJ2-2
D gene: TRBD2
CDR3 DNA: TGTGCTAGCAGCCCACGGGGGGGACTCGCGAACACCGGGGAGCTGTTTTTT
CDR3 protein: CASSPRGGLANTGELFF

clone size: -
V gene: TRBV6-2/TRBV6-3
J gene: TRBJ1-2
D gene: -
CDR3 DNA: TGTGCCAGCAGCGGGGGGGCGATCTGGAATGGCTACACCTTC
CDR3 protein: CASSGGAIWNGYTF

clone size: -
V gene: TRBV9
J gene: TRBJ2-5
D gene: -
CDR3 DNA: TGTGCCAGCAGCTTGACTGCTCAAGAGACCCAGTACTTC
CDR3 protein: CASSLTAQETQYF

clone size: few
V gene: TRBV11-2
J gene: TRBJ2-7
D gene: -
CDR3 DNA: TGTGCCAGCAGCTTAGACAAGGGGGGGCGTTACGAGCAGTACTTC
CDR3 protein: CASSLDKGGRYEQYF

clone size: -
V gene: TRBV28
J gene: TRBJ2-2
D gene: -
CDR3 DNA: TGTGCCAGGGCTAACACCGGGGAGCTGTTTTTT
CDR3 protein: CARANTGELFF

clone size: -
V gene: TRBV5-1
J gene: TRBJ1-3
D gene: -
CDR3 DNA: TGCGCCAGCAGCTTGGCCCCCCGCGGGGTCTCTGGAAACACCATATATTTT
CDR3 protein: CASSLAPRGVSGNTIYF

clone size: once
V gene: TRBV7-9
J gene: TRBJ1-5
D gene: -
CDR3 DNA: TGTGCCAGCAGCCCCGTCAGGGAGGGCAATCAGCCCCAGCATTTT
CDR3 protein: CASSPVREGNQPQHF

clone size: -
V gene: TRBV27
J gene: TRBJ2-5
D gene: -
CDR3 DNA: TGTGCCAGCACCCCCCTACAAGAGACCCAGTACTTC
CDR3 protein: CASTPLQETQYF

clone size: -
V gene: TRBV19
J gene: TRBJ2-1
D gene: -
CDR3 DNA: TGTGCCAGCACTATGGCCAATGAGCAGTTCTTC
CDR3 protein: CASTMANEQFF